This T cell receptor (beta chain) was profiled in a study of blood T cell repertoires in COVID-19. Whole-study context: Samples came from the United States, Italy and Spain, spanning acute and convalescent COVID-19. PBMCs, B-cell-depleted T cells, or T cells were the source of the cDNA or gDNA that made up the material.

Methods used by the authors: Reference gene primer amplification gave nucleated cell count estimates. The assay was immunoSEQ multiplex PCR, and TCRdb's table has in-frame clones only and misses some. That table supplies the V and J calls and clone size; D and trimming were determined from the DNA. The sample lists some 83,000 clones, approximately 80% occurring once. This CDR3 has 16 residues. Trimming took off 2 bases at V and 3 bases at J, with 15 bases between the two ends. Germline CDR1 and CDR2: MNHEY and SVGEGT. The sequence came from a man over 45 with acute or convalescent COVID-19. This rearrangement joins TRBV6-2 or TRBV6-3 to TRBJ2-3, with a tentative D call TRBD2 (6 bases). Sample: peripheral blood. CDR3 sequence (DNA): TGTGCCAGCAGTTACCGGTCGGGAGTGATTACAGATACGCAGTATTTT. This gives the protein CASSYRSGVITDTQYF.